Below, one T cell receptor (beta chain) is given with its context. The V and J ends lost 1 base and 3 bases respectively, with 12 bases between them. CDR3 length: 15 amino acids. Germline V gene sequence: CDR1 SGHDN, CDR2 FVKESK. The sample originates from a study of blood T cell repertoires in COVID-19. Study as a whole: The origin of the acute and convalescent COVID-19 samples was the United States, Italy and Spain. Sources were T cells, B-cell-depleted T cells, or PBMCs; the material itself was cDNA or gDNA.

Original handling: Amplified reference gene primers provided the basis for estimating nucleated cell counts. The assay was immunoSEQ multiplex PCR, and TCRdb's table has in-frame clones only and misses some. The V and J calls and clone size were taken over from that table, and D and trimming were inferred from the DNA. The sample consists of roughly 110,000 clones, 75% to 95% of them appearing once. V gene TRBV14 combines with J gene TRBJ1-2, with D perhaps matching TRBD1 (5 bases). What was sequenced was peripheral blood. This clonotype was obtained from a woman aged 30 to 39 with acute or convalescent COVID-19. The CDR3: CASSQVGRAHYGYTF. The CDR3 nucleotides read TGTGCCAGCAGCCAAGTGGGCAGGGCCCACTATGGCTACACCTTC.